The present TCR beta chain was sequenced within a study of identical twins. The CDR3 extends over 16 amino acids. Germline V gene sequence: CDR1 MNHEY, CDR2 SVGAGI. V was trimmed by 4 bases and J by 2 bases, leaving 17 bases between them. A single record per CDR3 protein comes from TCRdb applying MiXCR to the 5' RACE reads. Here the sample spans under 900,000 distinct CDR3 sequences, 9% to 15% being singletons. The same data also went into a second study, on yellow fever vaccine responses in identical twins.

The chain combines TRBV6-5 with TRBJ2-5, with a possible D match to TRBD2 (5 bases). This receptor was taken from a woman aged 18-29 years in good health. The sequencing input was PBMCs. The DNA of the CDR3 is TGTGCCAGCAGTTTTGAATGGCGGGCCTCTCAAGAGACCCAGTACTTC. Amino acids: CASSFEWRASQETQYF.